This passage covers 21 T cell receptor beta chains from one sample sequenced in a study of early stage breast cancer tumors. TCRdb's table, derived via immunoSEQ multiplex PCR, lists solely in-frame clones and lacks some. The sample shows some 14,000 clones, about 81% of them seen only once. Specimen: normal breast tissue next to the tumor. Every receptor here comes from a person aged 30 to 39 with breast cancer.

The genes are TRBV4-1 and TRBJ2-1, with 9 positions matching TRBD2. The junction had 8 bases not matched to a gene; V was cut back by 1 base and J by 7 bases. The CDR3 contains 16 residues. Germline CDR1 and CDR2: MGHRA and YSYEKL. CDR3 sequence: CASSQATAGGVNEQFF. CDR3 coding DNA: TGCGCCAGCAGCCAAGCCACGGCGGGAGGGGTAAATGAGCAGTTCTTC.

This clone was found a few times. The chain has TRBV27 and TRBJ2-7, with D maybe TRBD1 (5 bases). Germline assignment: CDR1 MNHEY and CDR2 SMNVEV (reference sequence). CDR3 length: 14 residues. Trimming stripped 3 bases from V and 1 base from J, with 10 bases between. The DNA of the CDR3 is TGTGCCAGCAGTTTTAGCCCAGGGTCCTACGAGCAGTACTTC. As protein: CASSFSPGSYEQYF.

CDR3 DNA: TGTGCCAGCAGCCGAACAAGGGCTTACGAGCAGTACTTC. Protein: CASSRTRAYEQYF. The chain links TRBV6-5 to TRBJ2-7, with unresolved D. From germline, CDR1 is MNHEY and CDR2 SVGAGI. Deletions cut 6 bases from V and 4 bases from J, with 13 bases between. CDR3 length: 13 residues.

This clone is a singleton in its sample. The V and J genes are TRBV6-5 and TRBJ1-5; possibly TRBD1 for D (6 bases). Trimming pared 6 bases from V and 4 bases from J, leaving 16 bases between. CDR3 length equals 15 residues. CDR1 MNHEY and CDR2 SVGAGI come from the germline V gene. CDR3 residues: CASSPSGHLNQPQHF. The CDR3 nucleotides are TGTGCCAGCAGCCCCTCGGGACACCTTAATCAGCCCCAGCATTTT.

This rearrangement joins TRBV10-2 to TRBJ2-1; 8 bases map to TRBD1. After removal of 7 bases from V and 2 bases from J, the junction contained 13 bases not matched to a gene. The CDR3 is 17 amino acids. CDR1 is WSHSY and CDR2 is SAAADI in the germline V gene. This CDR3 reads CASIFGRTGLTYNEQFF. CDR3 nucleotide sequence: TGCGCCAGCATATTCGGGCGGACAGGGCTTACCTACAATGAGCAGTTCTTC.

The chain is built from TRBV4-3 and TRBJ2-7; D not resolved. The CDR3 covers 14 residues. Germline loops: CDR1 LGHNA, CDR2 YSLEER. The V end lost 1 base, the J end lost 0 bases, and 7 bases lay between the germline ends. CDR3 loop: CASSQGLTSYEQYF. Here the CDR3 DNA reads TGCGCCAGCAGCCAAGGGTTGACCTCCTACGAGCAGTACTTC.

This rearrangement joins TRBV9 to TRBJ1-1, with TRBD1 matching 8 bases. The J segment lost 8 bases and the V segment lost 0 bases, leaving 12 bases of the junction unmatched. The germline gives CDR1 SGDLS, CDR2 YYNGEE. This CDR3 is built from 16 residues. CDR3 protein: CASSVGKQGVSAEAFF. CDR3 DNA sequence: TGTGCCAGCAGCGTAGGGAAACAGGGGGTCTCAGCGGAAGCTTTCTTT.

The chain links TRBV6-5 to TRBJ1-5, with a tentative D call TRBD1 (5 bases). Germline values: CDR1 MNHEY, CDR2 SVGAGI. Trimming cost V 4 bases and J 9 bases, with 13 bases left between them. This CDR3 comprises 13 residues. The CDR3 reads CASSFNGRAPQHF. CDR3 in DNA: TGTGCCAGCAGTTTCAACGGCAGGGCGCCCCAGCATTTT.

This clone is a singleton in its sample. This chain links TRBV9 with TRBJ1-1, with D hard to call. Germline CDR1 SGDLS, CDR2 YYNGEE. This CDR3 is built from 15 residues. The V end was cut by 2 bases, the J end by 2 bases, with 13 bases between. The CDR3 spells CASSVGGILNTEAFF. DNA for the CDR3: TGTGCCAGCAGCGTGGGCGGGATACTTAACACTGAAGCTTTCTTT.

The V call is TRBV19, the J call TRBJ2-7; TRBD2 matches 8 bases. Germline V gene data show CDR1 as LNHDA and CDR2 as SQIVND (reference sequence). The V gene end was trimmed by 4 bases and the J gene end by 2 bases; junction bases not matched to a gene: 4. There are 14 residues in the CDR3. The CDR3 DNA sequence: TGTGCCAGTAGTAGTAGCGGGACGACCTACGAGCAGTACTTC. Amino acid sequence: CASSSSGTTYEQYF.

This clone has just a few counts. CDR3 DNA: TGCGCCAGCAGCTCCGGACTAGCGGGAGTAGAGAATGAGCAGTTCTTC. Translating gives CASSSGLAGVENEQFF. This chain connects TRBV5-1 to TRBJ2-1; 13 bases are a match to TRBD2. With V trimmed by 3 bases and J by 7 bases, 7 bases remained unmatched. The CDR3 loop spans 16 amino acids. Germline V lookup: CDR1 SGHRS, CDR2 YFSETQ. Full variable domain (rest looked up from reference TRBV5-1 and TRBJ2-1): KAGVTQTPRYLIKTRGQQVTLSCSPISGHRSVSWYQQTPGQGLQFLFEYFSETQRNKGNFPGRFSGRQFSNSRSEMNVSTLELGDSALYLCASSSGLAGVENEQFFGPGTRLTVL.

The CDR3 DNA follows: TGCGCCAGCAGCCCCAGGGCCGTTGACGATACGCAGTATTTT. Amino acids: CASSPRAVDDTQYF. V is TRBV4-3 and J is TRBJ2-3; a weak D match, TRBD1 (5 bases). Germline CDR1 reads LGHNA; CDR2 reads YSLEER. Trimming removed 4 bases at V and 6 bases at J, with 14 bases between. The CDR3 is 14 amino acids.

The genes are TRBV15 and TRBJ2-1; D gene ambiguous. CDR3 length: 15 residues. In germline, CDR1 is LNHNV, CDR2 YYDKDF (reference sequence). Between the trimmed V and J ends, which lost 0 bases and 6 bases, there was a span of 12 bases. The CDR3 nucleotides read TGTGCCACCAGCAGAGATCCCTACTCCAGCAATGAGCAGTTCTTC. Its protein is CATSRDPYSSNEQFF.

The chain carries TRBV28 and TRBJ1-2; 8 nucleotides align to TRBD1. CDR3 length: 17 amino acids. The germline gives CDR1 MDHEN, CDR2 SYDVKM. V lost 7 bases and J lost 4; bases outside the gene matches: 17. The DNA for the CDR3 is TGTGCCAGCACCTCCTCAGGGGGCCGCGCAATGGGCTATGGCTACACCTTC. Translation gives CASTSSGGRAMGYGYTF.

The chain joins TRBV25-1 to TRBJ2-7; either TRBD1 or TRBD2 may supply D (7 bases each). The CDR3 has 17 residues. Trimming shortened V by 5 bases and J by 3 bases, and 23 bases separated the two germline ends. CDR1 and CDR2 from the germline V gene are MGHDK and SYGVNS. The CDR3 bases are TGTGCCAGCAGTCGGGGGGCCCCGGGACAGTCCCTCTACGAGCAGTACTTC. Encoded protein: CASSRGAPGQSLYEQYF.

The chain links TRBV7-9 to TRBJ1-1, with D possibly matching TRBD1 (6 bases). V lost 2 bases and J lost 5, with 12 bases in between. CDR1 SEHNR and CDR2 FQNEAQ come from the germline V gene (reference sequence). This CDR3 region has 14 residues. CDR3 nucleotide sequence: TGTGCCAGCAGCTTAAGGGGGGGCGAAACTGAAGCTTTCTTT. Translation gives CASSLRGGETEAFF.

The chain couples TRBV11-3 to TRBJ2-3, with TRBD1 identical over 10 bases. The germline CDR1 and CDR2 sequences are SGHNT and YENEEA. The CDR3 is made up of 15 amino acids. V dropped 4 bases and J dropped 4; count of bases not matched to a gene: 5. CDR3 residues: CASSYSGQGPDTQYF. The CDR3 bases are TGTGCCAGCAGCTACTCGGGACAGGGGCCAGATACGCAGTATTTT. Together with reference TRBV11-3 and TRBJ2-3, the CDR3 gives the full variable domain: EAGVVQSPRYKIIEKKQPVAFWCNPISGHNTLYWYLQNLGQGPELLIRYENEEAVDDSQLPKDRFSAERLKGVDSTLKIQPAELGDSAVYLCASSYSGQGPDTQYFGPGTRLTVL.

V is TRBV19 and J is TRBJ2-1; TRBD2 aligns across 11 bases. CDR1 and CDR2 (germline): LNHDA, SQIVND (reference sequence). The CDR3 runs to 15 residues. V was clipped by 3 bases and J by 6 bases; unmatched bases: 4. This CDR3 is CASSITGTSGNEQFF. In DNA form, the CDR3 reads TGTGCCAGTAGTATCACCGGGACTAGCGGCAATGAGCAGTTCTTC.

This rearrangement joins TRBV5-8 to TRBJ2-2; D is perhaps TRBD2 (5 bases). Trimming took off 0 bases at V and 4 bases at J, with 7 bases between the two ends. The CDR3 extends over 14 amino acids. CDR1 SGHTS and CDR2 YDEGEE come from the germline V gene. CDR3 in amino acids: CASSLEEVTGELFF. The CDR3 nucleotides are TGTGCCAGCAGCTTGGAGGAGGTCACCGGGGAGCTGTTTTTT.

The chain employs TRBV5-3 and TRBJ2-7; D gene uncertain. TRBV5-3 is identified as an open reading frame with a role that is uncertain. With 4 bases removed from V and 5 bases from J, the gap between germline ends came to 19 bases. The CDR3 sequence is 15 residues long. CDR3: CARSLSQWEQNEQYF. CDR3 DNA: TGTGCCAGAAGCCTTTCCCAATGGGAACAAAACGAGCAGTACTTC.

This sequence joins TRBV12-5 and TRBJ1-2; 8 nucleotides match TRBD1. Germline values: CDR1 LGHNT, CDR2 FRNRAP. The J segment lost 4 bases and the V segment lost 6 bases, leaving 10 bases of the junction unmatched. This CDR3 contains 15 residues. This chain's CDR3 is CASGLTGQGGYGYTF. The CDR3 region has the DNA TGTGCTAGTGGCCTAACCGGACAGGGCGGCTATGGCTACACCTTC.